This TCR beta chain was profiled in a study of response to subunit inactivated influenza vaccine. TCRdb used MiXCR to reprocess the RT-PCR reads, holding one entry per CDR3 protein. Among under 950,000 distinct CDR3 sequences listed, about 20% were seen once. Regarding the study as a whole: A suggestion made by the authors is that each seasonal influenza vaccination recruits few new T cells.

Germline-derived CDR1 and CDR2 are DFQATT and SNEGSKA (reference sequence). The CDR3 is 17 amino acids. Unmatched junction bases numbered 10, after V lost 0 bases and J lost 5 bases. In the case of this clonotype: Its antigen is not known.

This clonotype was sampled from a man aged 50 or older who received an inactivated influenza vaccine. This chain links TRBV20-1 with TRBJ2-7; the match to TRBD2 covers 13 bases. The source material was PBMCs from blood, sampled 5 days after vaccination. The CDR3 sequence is CSARDPDGTSGIHEQYF. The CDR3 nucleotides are TGCAGTGCTAGAGATCCCGATGGGACTAGCGGGATCCACGAGCAGTACTTC.